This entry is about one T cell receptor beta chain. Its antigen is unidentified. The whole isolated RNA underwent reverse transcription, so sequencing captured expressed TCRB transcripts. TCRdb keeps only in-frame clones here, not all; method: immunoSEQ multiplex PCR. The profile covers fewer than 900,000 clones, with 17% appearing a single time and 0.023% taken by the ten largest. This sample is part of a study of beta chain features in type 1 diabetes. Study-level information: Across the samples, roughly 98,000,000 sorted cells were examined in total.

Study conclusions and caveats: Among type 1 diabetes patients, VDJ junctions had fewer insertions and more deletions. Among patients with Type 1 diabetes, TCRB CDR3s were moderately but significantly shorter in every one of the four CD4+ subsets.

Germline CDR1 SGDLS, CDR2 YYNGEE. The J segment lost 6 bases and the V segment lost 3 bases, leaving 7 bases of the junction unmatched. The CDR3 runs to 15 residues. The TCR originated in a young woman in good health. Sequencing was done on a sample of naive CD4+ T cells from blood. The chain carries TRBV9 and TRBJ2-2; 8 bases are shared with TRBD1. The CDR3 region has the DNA TGTGCCAGCAGCGCGGCTGGACAGGGCTCCGGGGAGCTGTTTTTT. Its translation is CASSAAGQGSGELFF.